This passage covers 16 T cell receptor beta chains from one sample sequenced in a study of blood T cells in healthy people across ages. Primers used in a second PCR of about 6 to 11 cycles were a sample-barcoded 5' primer and a J-beta primer mix. In TCRdb, the 5' RACE reads were re-called with MiXCR into one record per CDR3 protein. The table includes fewer than 700,000 distinct CDR3 sequences, around 48% detected once. Material: blood. These receptors all stem from an elderly man in good health.

This clonotype was observed at least ten times. The rearrangement uses TRBV7-9 and TRBJ2-5; 8 positions agree with TRBD2. Germline CDR1 SEHNR, CDR2 FQNEAQ (reference sequence). The junction had 9 bases not matched to a gene; V was cut back by 4 bases and J by 11 bases. The CDR3 runs 13 residues. In DNA, the CDR3 is TGTGCCAGCAGCTCCCTGCTGGGACTAGAGCAGTACTTC. It yields the protein CASSSLLGLEQYF.

The rearrangement uses TRBV3-1 and TRBJ2-5; 10 nucleotides line up with TRBD1. The V segment lost 1 base and the J segment 9 bases; nucleotides outside the gene matches: 11. The CDR3 spans 16 residues. Germline V gene sequence: CDR1 LGHDT, CDR2 YNNKEL (reference sequence). The CDR3 sequence is CASSQGRDRGVPAQYF. As DNA, the CDR3 is TGTGCCAGCAGCCAAGGGAGGGACAGGGGAGTTCCGGCCCAGTACTTC.

The chain has TRBV2 and TRBJ1-2; D call uncertain. Per germline, CDR1 SNHLY and CDR2 FYNNEI. V lost 5 bases to trimming and J lost 2 bases, with 9 bases between them. The CDR3 runs 13 residues. This CDR3 is CASSPLENYGYTF. The CDR3 nucleotides read TGTGCCAGCAGTCCATTGGAGAACTATGGCTACACCTTC.

In this sample, this clonotype turned up a few times. The germline gene is not matched at one end of the junction; a read error may be the cause. The chain combines TRBV4-3 with TRBJ1-1; 9 bases fit TRBD1. The CDR3 sequence is 14 residues long. Germline values: CDR1 LGHNA, CDR2 YSLEER. As DNA, the CDR3 is TGCGCCAGTAGCCGCACGGGACAGGGCACTGAAGCTTTCTTT. It codes for CASSRTGQGTEAFF.

In this sample, this clonotype turned up many times. The V call is TRBV6-6, the J call TRBJ2-4, with TRBD2 matching over 7 bases. The V and J ends lost 4 bases and 14 bases, in that order; junction bases with no gene match: 8. Germline V gene data show CDR1 as MNHNY and CDR2 as SVGAGI (reference sequence). The CDR3 extends over 12 amino acids. CDR3: CASSWRDREEYF. The CDR3 DNA sequence: TGTGCCAGCAGTTGGAGGGATCGGGAGGAGTACTTC.

The table lists this clonotype with a count of one. J is TRBJ2-7 and V is TRBV11-2, with TRBD2 matching over 12 bases. After removal of 1 base from V and 5 bases from J, the junction contained 6 bases not matched to a gene. CDR3 size: 16 residues. Per the germline V gene, CDR1 is SGHAT and CDR2 is FQNNGV. CDR3 sequence (DNA): TGTGCCAGCAGCTTAGTCGCTAGCGGGAGGGTCCACGAGCAGTACTTC. Translation: CASSLVASGRVHEQYF.

The chain recombines TRBV25-1 with TRBJ2-6; TRBD2 aligns across 9 bases. This CDR3 has 19 residues. V lost 3 bases to trimming and J lost 1 base; unmatched junction nucleotides: 10. CDR1 MGHDK and CDR2 SYGVNS come from the germline V gene. The CDR3 DNA sequence: TGTGCCAGCAGTGAGGAACTCGCGGGAGGGGAATCTGGGGCCAACGTCCTGACTTTC. This translates into CASSEELAGGESGANVLTF.

This clonotype was detected a few times. The V and J genes are TRBV7-2 and TRBJ2-1, with TRBD1 matching over 7 bases. V lost 1 base, J lost 7 bases, and 7 bases stayed unmatched. This CDR3 has 15 amino acids. CDR1 and CDR2 (germline): SGHTA, FQGNSA. As DNA, the CDR3 is TGTGCCAGCAGCTTAGATCCGGGACAGAGGAATGAGCAGTTCTTC. Encoded protein: CASSLDPGQRNEQFF.

J is TRBJ2-5 and V is TRBV5-5; no reliable D call. Germline V gene sequence: CDR1 SGHKS, CDR2 YYEKEE (reference sequence). Trimming cost V 4 bases and J 1 base, with 11 bases left between them. The CDR3 covers 14 residues. In DNA, the CDR3 is TGTGCCAGCAGCAGCATGGGTACCCAAGAGACCCAGTACTTC. Its protein is CASSSMGTQETQYF. Based on the CDR3 plus reference TRBV5-5 and TRBJ2-5, the full variable domain is DAGVTQSPTHLIKTRGQQVTLRCSPISGHKSVSWYQQVLGQGPQFIFQYYEKEERGRGNFPDRFSARQFPNYSSELNVNALLLGDSALYLCASSSMGTQETQYFGPGTRLLVL.

This clonotype came up a few times. This chain connects TRBV3-1 to TRBJ2-4, with no clear D. CDR1 LGHDT and CDR2 YNNKEL come from the germline V gene (reference sequence). The CDR3 contains 14 residues. Trimming pared 4 bases from V and 8 bases from J, leaving 15 bases between. The CDR3 bases are TGTGCCAGCAGCCCCGACCCCCAATTGGACATTCAGTACTTC. Translating it yields CASSPDPQLDIQYF.

J is TRBJ1-2 and V is TRBV6-2 or TRBV6-3; D is uncertain. CDR3 length equals 11 residues. From germline, CDR1 is MNHEY and CDR2 SVGEGT. V lost 8 bases, J lost 5 bases, and 9 bases lay in between. CDR3 amino acids: CASGSRYGYTF. As DNA, the CDR3 is TGTGCCAGCGGGTCGAGATATGGCTACACCTTC.

The chain joins TRBV6-5 to TRBJ2-2; 7 nucleotides align to TRBD1. CDR3 length: 17 residues. The trim removed 6 bases at V and 0 bases at J, leaving 10 bases unmatched. Looked up from germline, CDR1 is MNHEY and CDR2 is SVGAGI. The DNA of the CDR3 is TGTGCCAGCAGACTCGCAGACAGGGCCGCGAACACCGGGGAGCTGTTTTTT. This translates into CASRLADRAANTGELFF.

The chain couples TRBV9 to TRBJ2-1; the match to TRBD2 covers 10 bases. Germline V CDR1 and CDR2: SGDLS, YYNGEE. With V trimmed by 0 bases and J by 4 bases, 4 bases remained unmatched. This CDR3 has 16 amino acids. The CDR3 coding sequence is TGTGCCAGCAGCGTAGTCCCTAGCGGGGGTTACAATGAGCAGTTCTTC. It encodes CASSVVPSGGYNEQFF. Based on the CDR3 plus reference TRBV9 and TRBJ2-1, the full variable domain is DSGVTQTPKHLITATGQRVTLRCSPRSGDLSVYWYQQSLDQGLQFLIQYYNGEERAKGNILERFSAQQFPDLHSELNLSSLELGDSALYFCASSVVPSGGYNEQFFGPGTRLTVL.

The chain employs TRBV7-9 and TRBJ2-5; TRBD2 is a possible D gene (6 bases). The DNA matches TRBJ2-1 better at its end, which makes the J call doubtful. The CDR3 loop spans 16 amino acids. Germline loops: CDR1 SEHNR, CDR2 FQNEAQ (reference sequence). Here the CDR3 reads CASTIGGRGTQETQFF. Here the CDR3 DNA reads TGTGCCAGCACCATCGGCGGGCGGGGTACCCAAGAGACCCAGTTCTTC.

The rearrangement links TRBV21-1 to TRBJ1-5; the listed D gene, TRBD1, was not tested against the DNA. TRBV21-1 is a pseudogene segment. The CDR3 has 17 residues. The CDR3: CASSKFVLGQGYQPQHF. The CDR3 region has the DNA TGTGCCAGCAGCAAGTTTGTGTTGGGACAGGGATATCAGCCCCAGCATTTT.

The chain's CDR3 is CSVGPTGAGEAFF. CDR3 DNA sequence: TGCAGCGTTGGACCGACAGGGGCGGGTGAAGCTTTCTTT. V and J are TRBV29-1 and TRBJ1-1, with TRBD1 matching 8 bases. CDR1 is SQVTM, CDR2 ANQGSEA, per germline. J lost 7 bases, V lost 4 bases, and 8 bases had no gene match. CDR3 size: 13 residues.